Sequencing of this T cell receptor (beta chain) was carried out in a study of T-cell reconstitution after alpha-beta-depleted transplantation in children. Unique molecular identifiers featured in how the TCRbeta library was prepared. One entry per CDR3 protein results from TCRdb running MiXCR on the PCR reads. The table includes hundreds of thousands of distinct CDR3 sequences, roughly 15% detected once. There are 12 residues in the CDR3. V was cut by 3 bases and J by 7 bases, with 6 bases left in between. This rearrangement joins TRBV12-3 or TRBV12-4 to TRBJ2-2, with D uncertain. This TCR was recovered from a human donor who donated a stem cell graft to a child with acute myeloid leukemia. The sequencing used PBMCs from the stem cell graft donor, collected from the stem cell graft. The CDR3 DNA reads TGTGCCAGCAGTTTTATAGGCGGGGAGCTGTTTTTT. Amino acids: CASSFIGGELFF.